This T cell receptor (beta chain) was recorded in a study of cytomegalovirus exposure and HLA in healthy donors (dated by TCRdb to the late 2010s). For context, the study as a whole: An earlier analysis of approximately 640 of the donors reported 250 to 300 Gb of sequence data and about 100 million unique TCR beta sequences from some 180 million T cells. Donor age, sex, ethnicity and CMV serostatus were compiled alongside the repertoire data. Approximately 330 gigabases of sequencing data and 70 million to 100 million unique TCR sequences made up an early release that covered approximately 650 HLA-typed donors. The T cell repertoires of around 670 subjects were profiled by immunosequencing and related to cytomegalovirus serostatus. The number of donors typed differed by locus, with roughly 620-630 for A, B, C, DRB1 and DQB1, around 500 for DQA1, 600 to 610 for DPA1, and 472 for DPB1. Four to six DR-DQ haplotypes were handled as single units for association and clustering, since linkage in the cohort was strong. Among several hundred genotyped donors of the cohort, an average of about 220,000 unique TCR beta nucleotide sequences was sequenced per donor, of which approximately 18% were non-productive. A later genetic analysis used genome-wide SNP genotypes for about three fifths of the roughly 700 donors, treating that subset as a discovery cohort. A later analysis re-analyzed previously published TCR beta repertoires from 666 donors and added high-resolution HLA genotyping to study TCR occurrence patterns. The study was designed to test whether signatures of past pathogen exposure could be identified by cataloging public T cell receptors. The genetic ancestry cluster associated with self-reported Caucasian donors included 80% to 90% of the roughly 400 genotyped donors. The study combined high-throughput TCR immunosequencing, statistical association of individual TCRs with disease status, and machine learning to predict cytomegalovirus infection status. All discovery cohort repertoires had been generated using a single sequencing platform. An earlier analysis of 587 of the donors applied high-throughput TCR beta sequencing to assess whether each TCR beta V gene segment acted as functional or pseudogenic. In addition to the first cohort of hundreds of subjects, a separate validation cohort of 120 different subjects was used. Rather than drawing on any new phenotypic data, the later analysis identified candidate immune exposures from TCR beta sequences and the way those sequences occurred across donors. Both class I and class II loci were covered by HLA typing, at four-digit resolution.

The CDR3 has 14 amino acids, counting the end cysteine and phenylalanine. CDR3 DNA is the only sequence kept; it has 42 bases, read in frame from the first base. Via the germline V gene, CDR1 is SNHLY and CDR2 FYNNEI. The junction shows trimming of 5 bases on V and 0 bases on J, plus 7 bases between the germline ends. Results the study describes overall, beyond this receptor: Specific HLA alleles were associated with 16,951 TCR beta sequences at a false discovery rate of 0.05 in a later analysis. Sequencing depth was assumed to be roughly uniform across donors in the presence/absence analyses, though that assumption may not hold. A later analysis found that most CMV-associated TCR beta chains appeared HLA-restricted, with HLA associations seemingly driven largely by CMV exposure. Most TCR sequences were seen in very few donors, while some public TCRs were found in many individuals. In vitro tests confirmed that a few of the cytomegalovirus-associated TCR beta chains recognize cytomegalovirus antigens. Because counts were too low, roughly 18 rarely observed V segments, including chromosome 9 orphons, were left out of the earlier analysis of a few hundred of the donors. When HLA alleles, especially DR and DQ, strongly co-occurred, attributing TCR associations to individual alleles was difficult. In a later genetic analysis, fewer N-insertions in productive TCRs were reported among donors in an Asian-associated ancestry cluster than the roughly 640-donor mean. The only immune exposure information available for the cohort was CMV serostatus. A later analysis found that TCR association rates varied across HLA loci, with DRB1 alleles showing the most associated TCRs and HLA-C alleles the fewest. A further reported finding was that TCR beta sequences accurately predicted the HLA-A and HLA-B alleles for most subjects in the first cohort. Linkage disequilibrium might explain the correlated functional status among segregating V segments, but an unknown experimental factor could not be ruled out. A later analysis found that HLA-associated TCR beta chains were more clonally expanded and had lower generation probabilities than equally common non-associated chains. A later genetic analysis associated a missense DCLRE1C variant with V-gene and J-gene trimming of TCR beta chains, and an independent cohort replicated the association. HLA typing was unavailable for some donors at each locus, so association tests used only the typed subset. Broadly in line with IMGT annotations, most TCR beta V segments showed up in productive rearrangements about 90% or about 30% of the time in an earlier analysis of 587 of the donors. Several of the top co-occurrence clusters appeared to be linked to parvovirus B19, influenza, CMV and Epstein-Barr virus, according to a later analysis. In the study, 164 TCR beta chains were listed as associated with cytomegalovirus. The 87-base-pair reads could not distinguish some IMGT-functional V segments, including TRBV6-2 and TRBV6-3, so those segments were excluded. A cluster of highly shared sequence variants was judged likely to represent a technical artifact of the sequencing pipeline. In this cohort, only TCR beta chains were sequenced, and detectable features were limited by the absence of alpha or paired-chain data. The classifier was reported to diagnose cytomegalovirus status with high specificity and sensitivity in both the original and validation cohorts. The authors suggested that the approach could potentially be extended to other disease states and immunological phenotypes.

Library preparation used the immunoSEQ multiplex PCR assay. A mixture of 60 forward primers for TCR Vbeta segments and 13 reverse primers for TCR Jbeta segments was used in the multiplex PCR. A multiplex PCR assay on genomic DNA amplified the CDR3 region of rearranged TCR beta genes. On the Illumina HiSeq System, the amplified TCR beta libraries were sequenced as 87-base-pair reads. Processing in the source paper ran as follows. Across the 670 or so repertoires, a later analysis counted tens of millions of unique TCR beta chains, roughly 11 million of which were shared by at least two donors. Raw reads were error-corrected and collapsed into unique sequences by a nearest-neighbor algorithm in which closely related sequences were merged to remove PCR and sequencing errors. CDR3 sequences were aligned to IMGT reference sequences to assign V, D and J gene segments. For a sequence to be retained, a match of at least six nucleotides to both a V gene segment and a J gene segment was required. Rearrangements were called productive when the CDR3 lacked stop codons and stayed in frame with V and J; all others were non-productive. Following IMGT convention, CDR3 was defined as the stretch from the second conserved V-encoded cysteine up to the conserved J-encoded phenylalanine. Sequences without an unambiguous match to a single V gene segment were excluded from the earlier analysis of over 500 of the donors. An earlier analysis of a few hundred of the donors called V segments functional above 56.7% productive rearrangements and segregating when the between-donor standard deviation exceeded 5%. A statistical classification framework was developed to diagnose cytomegalovirus status using the catalog of TCR beta chain sequences. In a later analysis, V and J genes were assigned by comparing TCR nucleotide sequences against IMGT/GENE-DB human TR gene sequences. In a later analysis, CDR3 sequences and most-parsimonious VDJ recombination scenarios were assigned using the TCRdist pipeline. In a later analysis, every TCR beta chain was defined by the combination of its CDR3 amino acid sequence and its V-gene family, and reads without a unique V-gene family were dropped. As a way to deal with suspected cross-contamination and a sequencing artifact, a later analysis dropped approximately 590 nucleotide sequences that were highly shared and had low generation probability. In a later analysis, a clonal expansion index for each public chain was calculated from normalized within-repertoire ranks of inferred template counts. A later analysis computed generation probabilities with a VDJ recombination model fitted to out-of-frame rearrangements, and checked the results against IGoR. A later analysis scored TCR-TCR, TCR-HLA and TCR-CMV co-occurrence with hypergeometric tests, applying a repertoire-size bias correction to TCR pairs. In a later analysis, false discovery rates were estimated by permuting HLA or CMV assignments 20 times. In a later analysis, co-occurring TCRs were grouped using DBSCAN, and TCRdist sequence similarity was added for clustering within HLA-allele-positive subsets. Repertoires with fewer than 30,000 or more than 120,000 public chains were left out of co-occurrence clustering, as were five repertoires with anomalous nucleotide sharing. The table comes from immuneACCESS by way of TCRdb, which keeps in-frame sequences with V and J called. Part of the clones is missing from these tables; in studies checked, under half for an unresolved V gene and the rest for unknown reasons. From that table come the V and J calls and clone size; the DNA was used to work out D and trimming. The sample profile shows some 150,000 clones; more than 60% of them were found once. The ten largest clones represent 3% to 3.5% of the sample.

The cohort comprised some 680 healthy bone marrow donors. All cohort members were sampled while nominally healthy, although unrecorded immune exposures were likely present. The donor tested CMV seronegative and was one of the 352 seronegative cohort members. A peripheral blood sample was collected from each donor, and TCR beta sequencing was performed on peripheral blood mononuclear cells. The Qiagen DNeasy Blood Extraction Kit was used to extract genomic DNA from the blood cell samples. As to this clone: The clone's antigen remains unknown. Base qualities were left out, and no much larger clone turns up one base away.

The TCR comes from a man aged 40-50 years in good health and CMV-seronegative. The sequenced sample consisted of PBMCs. The rearrangement combines TRBV2 with TRBJ2-2; 5 matching bases give a weak D call of TRBD1. The CDR3 in this case is CASSRQPNTGELFF. The DNA sequence is as follows: TGTGCCAGCAGTCGACAGCCGAACACCGGGGAGCTGTTTTTT.